Presented here are 17 T cell receptor beta chains from one specimen sequenced in a study of T cells in Graves' hyperthyroidism and ophthalmopathy. TCR beta CDR3 regions were amplified from RNA transcripts. Initially, a first-round RT-PCR of the TCR CDR3 employed the HTBI primer set. Each CDR3 protein gets one entry after TCRdb re-called the multiplex PCR reads with MiXCR. The sample carries some 600,000 distinct CDR3 sequences, over 11% recorded once. The sample taken for sequencing was blood. The receptor source for this set is a woman in her 30s with Graves' hyperthyroidism that later progressed to Graves' ophthalmopathy.

This clonotype was recorded many times. V usage is TRBV12-3 or TRBV12-4 and J usage is TRBJ2-1, with 8 positions matching TRBD2. This CDR3 has 16 amino acids. V was pared by 3 bases and J by 1 base, with 5 bases of the junction left unmatched. In nucleotides, the CDR3 is TGTGCCAGCAGTTTCGTCGGCGGGGGGTCCTACAATGAGCAGTTCTTC. As protein: CASSFVGGGSYNEQFF.

As concerns this clonotype: Compared with germline, one end of the junction differs, possibly owing to a read error. The chain is built from TRBV11-2 and TRBJ2-1; D might be TRBD1 (6 bases). Germline V CDR1 and CDR2: SGHAT, FQNNGV. The CDR3 length is 15 residues. CDR3 protein: CASSADRGCVNGQFF. Here the CDR3 DNA reads TGTGCCAGCAGCGCGGACAGAGGTTGCGTAAATGGGCAGTTCTTC.

This clonotype has at least ten counts. For the CDR3, the DNA is TGTGCCAGCAGCTTTCAGGGGAGCATTCAGTACTTC. Encoded protein: CASSFQGSIQYF. The chain links TRBV7-2 to TRBJ2-4; a possible D gene is TRBD1 (6 bases). The V end was cut by 3 bases, the J end by 9 bases, with 9 bases between. Germline loops: CDR1 SGHTA, CDR2 FQGNSA. This CDR3 contains 12 residues. The variable domain in full, with the rest retrieved from reference TRBV7-2 and TRBJ2-4, is GAGVSQSPSNKVTEKGKDVELRCDPISGHTALYWYRQSLGQGLEFLIYFQGNSAPDKSGLPSDRFSAERTGGSVSTLTIQRTQQEDSAVYLCASSFQGSIQYFGAGTRLSVL.

This clonotype came up many times. The chain is built from TRBV27 and TRBJ1-2; tentatively, D is TRBD1 (5 bases). Germline values: CDR1 MNHEY, CDR2 SMNVEV (reference sequence). V lost 4 bases and J lost 8, with 23 bases in between. The CDR3 is 16 amino acids. CDR3 protein: CASSSNSQGLPMGYTF. The CDR3, as DNA: TGTGCCAGCAGTTCCAACTCTCAGGGTCTACCGATGGGCTACACCTTC.

The chain carries TRBV7-2 and TRBJ2-7; 7 bases are shared with TRBD2. Per the germline V gene, CDR1 is SGHTA and CDR2 is FQGNSA. The CDR3 is 15 residues long. Unmatched junction bases numbered 14, after V lost 3 bases and J lost 9 bases. This CDR3 is CASSLGLAAPFGQYF. Here the CDR3 DNA reads TGTGCCAGCAGCTTGGGGCTAGCGGCCCCCTTCGGGCAGTACTTC. Full variable domain (rest looked up from reference TRBV7-2 and TRBJ2-7): GAGVSQSPSNKVTEKGKDVELRCDPISGHTALYWYRQSLGQGLEFLIYFQGNSAPDKSGLPSDRFSAERTGGSVSTLTIQRTQQEDSAVYLCASSLGLAAPFGQYFGPGTRLTVT.

The table lists this clonotype with many counts. This chain joins TRBV28 and TRBJ2-7; D is possibly TRBD1 (5 bases). Per the germline V gene, CDR1 is MDHEN and CDR2 is SYDVKM. The CDR3 length is 15 residues. The ends were cut back, 5 bases at V and 4 bases at J, with 18 bases in the middle. The CDR3 loop reads CASSTLQVRQYEQYF. The CDR3 coding sequence is TGTGCCAGCAGTACACTACAGGTCCGTCAATACGAGCAGTACTTC.

This rearrangement joins TRBV25-1 to TRBJ2-1; 10 nucleotides agree with TRBD2. CDR1 MGHDK and CDR2 SYGVNS come from the germline V gene. CDR3 size: 16 residues. The V segment lost 3 bases and the J segment 7 bases; nucleotides outside the gene matches: 9. The CDR3 is CASSDPPSGRENEQFF. DNA for the CDR3: TGTGCCAGCAGTGACCCTCCAAGCGGGAGGGAGAATGAGCAGTTCTTC.

This clonotype was counted at least ten times. This chain uses TRBV11-2 with TRBJ1-1; D remains unclear. CDR1 SGHAT and CDR2 FQNNGV come from the germline V gene. There are 14 residues in the CDR3. Trimming shortened V by 2 bases and J by 11 bases, and 18 bases separated the two germline ends. The CDR3 nucleotides read TGTGCCAGCAGCTTAAGGTCCGGTGACGACGGGGCTTTCTTT. Its translation is CASSLRSGDDGAFF.

The genes are TRBV29-1 and TRBJ2-6; no definite D call. CDR1 is SQVTM, CDR2 ANQGSEA, per germline. V was pared by 1 base and J by 4 bases, with 11 bases between. The CDR3 sequence is 15 residues long. The CDR3 loop is CSVEGGLEGANVLTF. DNA of the CDR3: TGCAGCGTTGAAGGTGGCCTGGAAGGGGCCAACGTCCTGACTTTC.

In its sample, this clonotype was seen many times. The V call is TRBV3-1, the J call TRBJ1-1; 7 bases agree with TRBD1. Germline V gene data show CDR1 as LGHDT and CDR2 as YNNKEL (reference sequence). With 4 bases clipped from V and 1 base from J, the junction kept 3 bases outside the gene matches. The CDR3 consists of 14 residues. The CDR3 protein is CASSRRTGNTEAFF. Written as DNA, the CDR3 is TGTGCCAGCAGCCGCAGGACAGGGAACACTGAAGCTTTCTTT.

As for this clonotype: One end of the junction fails to match germline, which may point to a read error. V gene TRBV7-9 combines with J gene TRBJ2-7; tentatively, D is TRBD2 (5 bases). CDR1 is SEHNR and CDR2 is FQNEAQ in the germline V gene (reference sequence). The CDR3 sequence is 17 residues long. The CDR3 coding sequence is TGTGCCAGCAGCTTAGCGGAGGTCAGGTCGTTCTCCTACGATCAGTACTTC. It translates to CASSLAEVRSFSYDQYF.

This clonotype was seen many times. The chain employs TRBV19 and TRBJ1-1; D is ambiguous. Looked up from germline, CDR1 is LNHDA and CDR2 is SQIVND (reference sequence). The CDR3 has 13 residues. V dropped 10 bases and J dropped 0 bases, with 12 bases sitting between them. CDR3 sequence (DNA): TGTGCCACCAGGTTAGGCCTGAACACTGAAGCTTTCTTT. Protein product: CATRLGLNTEAFF. Combining the CDR3 with reference TRBV19 and TRBJ1-1 gives the whole variable domain DGGITQSPKYLFRKEGQNVTLSCEQNLNHDAMYWYRQDPGQGLRLIYYSQIVNDFQKGDIAEGYSVSREKKESFPLTVTSAQKNPTAFYLCATRLGLNTEAFFGQGTRLTVV.

The table lists this clonotype with a few counts. The chain joins TRBV10-2 to TRBJ2-5; TRBD1 or TRBD2 may be the D gene (5 bases each). From germline, CDR1 is WSHSY and CDR2 SAAADI. There are 14 residues in the CDR3. Trimming stripped 9 bases from V and 2 bases from J, with 16 bases between. In DNA form, the CDR3 reads TGCGCCAGTAGGGATCCCGGGACGCAAGAGACCCAGTACTTC. Residues: CASRDPGTQETQYF.

The V gene is TRBV18, the J gene TRBJ1-2; maybe TRBD1 (5 bases). Germline CDR1 reads KGHSH; CDR2 reads LQKENI. CDR3 length: 13 amino acids. Trimming took off 7 bases at V and 7 bases at J, with 16 bases between the two ends. The CDR3 is CASFHTGPGGYTF. As DNA, the CDR3 is TGTGCCAGCTTCCACACGGGACCGGGTGGCTACACCTTC. Supplemented by reference TRBV18 and TRBJ1-2, the full variable domain reads NAGVMQNPRHLVRRRGQEARLRCSPMKGHSHVYWYRQLPEEGLKFMVYLQKENIIDESGMPKERFSAEFPKEGPSILRIQQVVRGDSAAYFCASFHTGPGGYTFGSGTRLTVV.

About this clonotype itself: A read error is possible here, since a much larger clone lies one base away. The rearrangement joins TRBV20-1 to TRBJ1-1; possible D gene TRBD1, 5 bases. The V gene's germline CDR1 is DFQATT and CDR2 SNEGSKA (reference sequence). CDR3 length: 14 residues. Written as DNA, the CDR3 is TGCAGTGCTAGAGGGGACGGTATGAACACTAAAGCTTTCTTT. Protein sequence: CSARGDGMNTKAFF.

With regard to this clonotype: This may be a read error: a much more frequent sequence differs by one nucleotide. V and J are TRBV27 and TRBJ2-7; 7 nucleotides agree with TRBD2. The ends lost 5 bases at V and 9 bases at J; junction bases unmatched: 13. The CDR3 is 14 amino acids. From germline, CDR1 is MNHEY and CDR2 SMNVEV (reference sequence). CDR3 amino acids: CASSPGTNGRGQYF. CDR3 DNA sequence: TGTGCCAGCAGTCCCGGGACTAACGGGAGAGGGCAGTACTTC.

The table lists this clonotype with many counts. The chain has TRBV6-2 or TRBV6-3 and TRBJ1-5; the match to TRBD1 covers 7 bases. V dropped 2 bases and J dropped 4; count of bases not matched to a gene: 8. The CDR3 is 16 amino acids. From germline, CDR1 is MNHEY and CDR2 SVGEGT. The CDR3 reads CASSYPTGQLNQPQHF. CDR3 DNA: TGTGCCAGCAGTTACCCAACGGGACAGTTGAATCAGCCCCAGCATTTT.